Listed here are 27 T cell receptor beta chains from one sample, sequenced in a study of type 1 regulatory T cells. Which antigens these TCRs recognize remains unknown. TCRdb recomputed calls from the reads with MiXCR, one row per CDR3 protein. The table lists about 62,000 distinct CDR3 sequences, approximately 60% of them singletons. Source material: cultured non-Tr1 T cells, either the whole culture or a sorted T cell fraction (not recorded which). These receptors were taken from a human donor in good health.

In this sample, this clonotype turned up once. This chain joins TRBV20-1 and TRBJ1-3; D perhaps matches TRBD1 (5 bases). CDR1 DFQATT and CDR2 SNEGSKA come from the germline V gene (reference sequence). This CDR3 has 13 amino acids. V was clipped by 3 bases and J by 4 bases, with 10 bases between them. The CDR3, as DNA: TGCAGTGCTAGGAGGGGCTCAGGAAACACCATATATTTT. It is translated as CSARRGSGNTIYF.

This clonotype turned up a few times. This chain joins TRBV5-1 and TRBJ1-2; no firm D call. The germline gives CDR1 SGHRS, CDR2 YFSETQ. This CDR3 has 14 amino acids. V was trimmed by 3 bases and J by 7 bases, leaving 16 bases between them. DNA for the CDR3: TGCGCCAGCAGCTCAACCGCCGCATTGGGTGGCTACACCTTC. Translated: CASSSTAALGGYTF.

The chain links TRBV3-1 to TRBJ2-2; TRBD2 matches at 12 bases. With V trimmed by 3 bases and J by 8 bases, 7 bases remained unmatched. The CDR3 is 16 amino acids. Germline V gives CDR1 LGHDT, CDR2 YNNKEL (reference sequence). Here the CDR3 reads CASSHGLAGSRGELFF. The CDR3 nucleotides read TGTGCCAGCAGCCACGGACTAGCGGGGTCGAGAGGGGAGCTGTTTTTT.

This sequence joins TRBV12-3 or TRBV12-4 and TRBJ2-7; 10 bases are shared with TRBD1. With 7 bases clipped from V and 10 bases from J, the junction kept 16 bases outside the gene matches. CDR3 size: 15 residues. CDR3 region: CASTPRGTGTGAQYF. The DNA for the CDR3 is TGTGCCAGCACCCCTAGAGGAACCGGGACAGGGGCTCAGTACTTC.

This sequence joins TRBV12-3 or TRBV12-4 and TRBJ1-5; 8 bases align to TRBD1. The CDR3 is made up of 14 amino acids. Trimming took 5 bases from V and 5 from J; bases not matched to a gene: 5. CDR3 DNA: TGTGCCAGCAGTCAGGGACAGGACTATCAGCCCCAGCATTTT. Its translation is CASSQGQDYQPQHF.

This clonotype turned up a few times. This chain joins TRBV4-2 and TRBJ2-7; tentatively, D is TRBD2 (6 bases). The CDR3 contains 14 residues. V was clipped by 0 bases and J by 6 bases, with 12 bases between them. The germline V gene encodes CDR1 LGHNA and CDR2 YNFKEQ. CDR3: CASSQETGVGEQYF. DNA of the CDR3: TGTGCCAGCAGCCAAGAGACGGGAGTAGGCGAGCAGTACTTC.

This chain uses TRBV7-2 with TRBJ1-6; possibly TRBD1 for D (5 bases). The germline V gene has CDR1 SGHTA and CDR2 FQGNSA. The V end lost 5 bases, the J end lost 4 bases, and 12 bases lay between the germline ends. The CDR3 has 15 amino acids. In nucleotides, the CDR3 is TGTGCCAGCAGCGGAGCGGGGACGTATAATTCACCCCTCCACTTT. As protein: CASSGAGTYNSPLHF.

V gene TRBV6-6 combines with J gene TRBJ2-7, with 8 bases that match TRBD2. The CDR3 loop spans 13 amino acids. Germline V CDR1 and CDR2: MNHNY, SVGAGI (reference sequence). The V gene end was trimmed by 2 bases and the J gene end by 4 bases; junction bases not matched to a gene: 1. The CDR3 nucleotides are TGTGCCAGCAGTTACCAGCGGGGGTACGAGCAGTACTTC. It is translated as CASSYQRGYEQYF.

This clonotype has more than one count but fewer than ten. The chain combines TRBV12-3 or TRBV12-4 with TRBJ2-1, with unresolved D. The length of the CDR3 is 12 residues. V was pared by 8 bases and J by 3 bases, with 8 bases between. The CDR3 sequence is CASLVFYNEQFF. CDR3 DNA sequence: TGTGCCAGCCTAGTTTTCTACAATGAGCAGTTCTTC.

This clonotype was counted once. The CDR3 loop reads CASKKQGALGKLFF. The CDR3 DNA reads as TGTGCCAGCAAGAAACAGGGGGCTCTAGGAAAACTGTTTTTT. The chain employs TRBV6-5 and TRBJ1-4, with 9 bases that match TRBD1. The CDR3 has 14 residues. Germline V lookup: CDR1 MNHEY, CDR2 SVGAGI. The junction had 10 bases not matched to a gene; V was cut back by 7 bases and J by 10 bases.

There are a few counts of this clonotype. V is TRBV12-3 or TRBV12-4 and J is TRBJ2-1, with 8 bases lining up with TRBD2. The CDR3 length is 15 residues. V gave up 3 bases and J gave up 7 bases; unmatched junction bases: 8. CDR3 bases: TGTGCCAGCAGTTTGGTTAGCGGGACCGTGAATGAGCAGTTCTTC. It translates to CASSLVSGTVNEQFF.

The V call is TRBV19, the J call TRBJ2-1, with 9 bases identical to TRBD2. V lost 7 bases and J lost 5; bases outside the gene matches: 9. This CDR3 is 15 amino acids long. CDR1 and CDR2 (germline): LNHDA, SQIVND (reference sequence). The CDR3 DNA reads as TGTGCCAGTAAATTGGGCAGCGGGAGGCACAATGAGCAGTTCTTC. Translation gives CASKLGSGRHNEQFF.

The chain carries TRBV2 and TRBJ2-5, with a possible D match to TRBD2 (7 bases). V was clipped by 6 bases and J by 4 bases, with 15 bases between them. Per the germline V gene, CDR1 is SNHLY and CDR2 is FYNNEI. CDR3 size: 14 residues. CDR3 sequence: CASSREGEGETQYF. In nucleotides, the CDR3 is TGTGCCAGCAGCAGAGAGGGGGAGGGAGAGACCCAGTACTTC.

This clonotype was observed a few times. The CDR3, as DNA: TGTGCCAGCAGTTACAGGGGGAAGGCCGGGGAGCTGTTTTTT. Amino acids: CASSYRGKAGELFF. The chain couples TRBV6-5 to TRBJ2-2; weak D call: TRBD1 (6 bases). The length of the CDR3 is 14 residues. The germline V gene has CDR1 MNHEY and CDR2 SVGAGI. Trimming took off 2 bases at V and 6 bases at J, with 10 bases between the two ends.

This chain links TRBV12-3 or TRBV12-4 with TRBJ2-7; a possible D gene is TRBD1 (6 bases). The CDR3 loop spans 14 amino acids. V lost 6 bases and J lost 4, with 16 bases in between. CDR3 DNA: TGTGCCAGCAGCTCACAGGGTTGGGTATACGAGCAGTACTTC. Residues: CASSSQGWVYEQYF.

V and J are TRBV7-2 and TRBJ2-5; tentative D call: TRBD1 (5 bases). The CDR3 is 13 residues long. The ends were cut back, 3 bases at V and 5 bases at J, with 10 bases in the middle. CDR1 and CDR2 from the germline V gene are SGHTA and FQGNSA. CDR3 sequence: CASSFKGRETQYF. The CDR3 DNA reads TGTGCCAGCAGCTTCAAGGGGCGGGAGACCCAGTACTTC.

This clonotype has just a few counts. The V call is TRBV10-3, the J call TRBJ1-2; D is perhaps TRBD1 (5 bases). With 6 bases removed from V and 6 bases from J, the gap between germline ends came to 17 bases. The CDR3 loop spans 14 amino acids. Germline values: CDR1 ENHRY, CDR2 SYGVKD. CDR3 residues: CAIRTEGIVNGYTF. CDR3 nucleotides: TGTGCCATCAGGACTGAGGGGATCGTAAATGGCTACACCTTC.

The chain is built from TRBV19 and TRBJ1-4, with D perhaps TRBD1 (6 bases). Trimming removed 3 bases at V and 8 bases at J, with 22 bases between. CDR1 LNHDA and CDR2 SQIVND come from the germline V gene (reference sequence). The length of the CDR3 is 17 residues. The CDR3 region is CASSIGNIGTTGEKLFF. For the CDR3, the DNA is TGTGCCAGTAGTATCGGGAACATCGGGACAACTGGCGAAAAACTGTTTTTT.

This sequence joins TRBV12-3 or TRBV12-4 and TRBJ1-1, with a weak D call TRBD1 (6 bases). V lost 3 bases, J lost 5 bases, and 7 bases lay in between. The CDR3 is made up of 12 amino acids. In DNA, the CDR3 is TGTGCCAGCAGTTTTCAGGGGACTGAAGCTTTCTTT. Protein sequence: CASSFQGTEAFF.

CDR3 in amino acids: CSAPLRTDTQYF. CDR3 bases: TGCAGTGCCCCCTTAAGGACAGATACGCAGTATTTT. The chain carries TRBV20-1 and TRBJ2-3; D gene uncertain. V lost 6 bases and J lost 3, with 10 bases in between. The CDR3 loop spans 12 amino acids. Germline-derived CDR1 and CDR2 are DFQATT and SNEGSKA (reference sequence).

This chain joins TRBV29-1 and TRBJ2-1; no firm D call. Trimming removed 2 bases from V and 4 bases from J, with 9 bases in between. The germline V gene encodes CDR1 SQVTM and CDR2 ANQGSEA. CDR3 size: 13 residues. CDR3 sequence: CSVEKVQYNEQFF. For the CDR3, the DNA is TGCAGCGTTGAAAAGGTCCAGTACAATGAGCAGTTCTTC.

The chain combines TRBV20-1 with TRBJ1-5, with 7 bases that match TRBD1. The V gene end was trimmed by 3 bases and the J gene end by 11 bases; junction bases not matched to a gene: 10. The CDR3 runs 13 residues. Germline V gives CDR1 DFQATT, CDR2 SNEGSKA (reference sequence). Written as DNA, the CDR3 is TGCAGTGCTAGGGGGACAGCTAATCCGTCCCAGCATTTT. This codes for CSARGTANPSQHF.

The chain couples TRBV24-1 to TRBJ2-2; 8 bases are a match to TRBD1. Trimming cost V 7 bases and J 2 bases; bases outside gene matches: 2. CDR1 and CDR2 from the germline V gene are KGHDR and SFDVKD. The CDR3 consists of 14 residues. In DNA form, the CDR3 reads TGTGCCACCAGGGACAGGGCTAACACCGGGGAGCTGTTTTTT. The encoded protein is CATRDRANTGELFF.

This clonotype was seen once. The chain carries TRBV29-1 and TRBJ1-2; tentative D call: TRBD1 (5 bases). The CDR3 sequence is 12 residues long. CDR1 is SQVTM, CDR2 ANQGSEA, per germline. The V end lost 4 bases, the J end lost 4 bases, and 10 bases lay between the germline ends. As DNA, the CDR3 is TGCAGCGTTGGGGTCGGGGCCTATGGCTACACCTTC. It specifies CSVGVGAYGYTF.

The chain has TRBV2 and TRBJ1-1, with D unresolved. V lost 10 bases and J 0 bases, leaving 12 bases between the germline ends. Germline CDR1 reads SNHLY; CDR2 reads FYNNEI. This CDR3 comprises 13 residues. The CDR3 protein is CAKMEPLNTEAFF. The CDR3 nucleotides are TGTGCCAAGATGGAGCCCCTGAACACTGAAGCTTTCTTT. Filled out from reference TRBV2 and TRBJ1-1, the complete variable domain reads EPEVTQTPSHQVTQMGQEVILRCVPISNHLYFYWYRQILGQKVEFLVSFYNNEISEKSEIFDDQFSVERPDGSNFTLKIRSTKLEDSAMYFCAKMEPLNTEAFFGQGTRLTVV.

This clonotype is medium-sized by share. CDR3: CASSLAGSGELEQYF. CDR3 DNA sequence: TGTGCCAGCAGCTTAGCTGGATCGGGAGAGCTCGAGCAGTACTTC. V gene TRBV11-1 combines with J gene TRBJ2-7, with D maybe TRBD2 (6 bases). The CDR3 sequence is 15 residues long. Per the germline V gene, CDR1 is SGHAT and CDR2 is FQDESV (reference sequence). Trimming shortened V by 0 bases and J by 6 bases, and 15 bases separated the two germline ends.

This chain links TRBV5-1 with TRBJ2-3; 9 bases agree with TRBD2. The CDR3 contains 17 residues. The V and J ends lost 0 bases and 5 bases, in that order; junction bases with no gene match: 10. Germline CDR1 SGHRS, CDR2 YFSETQ. As DNA, the CDR3 is TGCGCCAGCAGCTTGGTTCGGCGGGAGGGCCTGGGAGATACGCAGTATTTT. This sequence encodes CASSLVRREGLGDTQYF.